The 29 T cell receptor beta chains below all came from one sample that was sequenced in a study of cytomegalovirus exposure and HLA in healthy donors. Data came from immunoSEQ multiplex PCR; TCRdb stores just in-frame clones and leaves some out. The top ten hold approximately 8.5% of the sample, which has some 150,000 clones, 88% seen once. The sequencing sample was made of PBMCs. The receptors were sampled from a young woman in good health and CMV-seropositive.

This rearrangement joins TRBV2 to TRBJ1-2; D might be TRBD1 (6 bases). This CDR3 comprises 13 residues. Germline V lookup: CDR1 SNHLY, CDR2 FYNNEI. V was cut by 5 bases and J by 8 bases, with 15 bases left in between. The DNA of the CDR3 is TGTGCCAGCAGTTCCAACAGGGATACCGGCTACACCTTC. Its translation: CASSSNRDTGYTF. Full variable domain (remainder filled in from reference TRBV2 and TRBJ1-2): EPEVTQTPSHQVTQMGQEVILRCVPISNHLYFYWYRQILGQKVEFLVSFYNNEISEKSEIFDDQFSVERPDGSNFTLKIRSTKLEDSAMYFCASSSNRDTGYTFGSGTRLTVV.

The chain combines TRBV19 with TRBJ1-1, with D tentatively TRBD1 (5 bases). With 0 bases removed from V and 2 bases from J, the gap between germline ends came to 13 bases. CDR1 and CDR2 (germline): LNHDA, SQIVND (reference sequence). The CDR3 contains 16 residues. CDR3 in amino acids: CASSIERQIINTEAFF. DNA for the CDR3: TGTGCCAGTAGTATAGAACGACAGATCATAAACACTGAAGCTTTCTTT.

The CDR3 region is CASSPETGGGQPQHF. CDR3 nucleotide sequence: TGTGCCAGCAGTCCCGAGACCGGGGGGGGTCAGCCCCAGCATTTT. The chain links TRBV28 to TRBJ1-5; maybe TRBD1 (5 bases). Trimming stripped 5 bases from V and 6 bases from J, with 17 bases between. Germline CDR1 and CDR2: MDHEN and SYDVKM. The CDR3 has 15 amino acids. Full variable domain (outside the CDR3, taken from reference TRBV28 and TRBJ1-5): DVKVTQSSRYLVKRTGEKVFLECVQDMDHENMFWYRQDPGLGLRLIYFSYDVKMKEKGDIPEGYSVSREKKERFSLILESASTNQTSMYLCASSPETGGGQPQHFGDGTRLSIL.

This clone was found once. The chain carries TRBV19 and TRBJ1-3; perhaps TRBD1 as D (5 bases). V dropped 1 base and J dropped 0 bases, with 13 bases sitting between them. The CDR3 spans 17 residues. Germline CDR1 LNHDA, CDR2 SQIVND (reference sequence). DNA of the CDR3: TGTGCCAGTAGTATAGGAAGGGGACTGCGCTCTGGAAACACCATATATTTT. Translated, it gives CASSIGRGLRSGNTIYF.

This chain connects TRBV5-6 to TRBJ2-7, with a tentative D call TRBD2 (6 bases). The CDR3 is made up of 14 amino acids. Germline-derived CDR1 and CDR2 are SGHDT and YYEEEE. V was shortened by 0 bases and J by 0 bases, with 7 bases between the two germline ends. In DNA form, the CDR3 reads TGTGCCAGCAGCTTGGAGCGGGTCTCCTACGAGCAGTACTTC. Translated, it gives CASSLERVSYEQYF. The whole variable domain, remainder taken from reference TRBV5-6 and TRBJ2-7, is DAGVTQSPTHLIKTRGQQVTLRCSPKSGHDTVSWYQQALGQGPQFIFQYYEEEERQRGNFPDRFSGHQFPNYSSELNVNALLLGDSALYLCASSLERVSYEQYFGPGTRLTVT.

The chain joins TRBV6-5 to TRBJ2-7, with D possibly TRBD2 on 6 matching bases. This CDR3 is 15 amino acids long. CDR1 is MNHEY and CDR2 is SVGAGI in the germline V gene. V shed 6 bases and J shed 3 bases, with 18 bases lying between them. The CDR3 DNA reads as TGTGCCAGCAGGAAAGCGGGCCGGTTAAGCTACGAGCAGTACTTC. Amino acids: CASRKAGRLSYEQYF.

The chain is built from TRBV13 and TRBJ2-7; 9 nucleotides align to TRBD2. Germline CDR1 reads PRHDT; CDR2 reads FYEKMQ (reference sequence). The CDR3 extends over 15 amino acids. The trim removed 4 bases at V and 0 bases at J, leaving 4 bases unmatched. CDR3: CASSSGTSHSYEQYF. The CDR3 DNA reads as TGTGCCAGCAGCTCCGGGACTAGCCACTCCTACGAGCAGTACTTC.

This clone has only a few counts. In DNA, the CDR3 is TGTGCCAGCAGCCAAGACCCAGGGCAGAGGATGAATTCACCCCTCCACTTT. It translates to CASSQDPGQRMNSPLHF. The genes are TRBV4-2 and TRBJ1-6; possibly TRBD1 for D (5 bases). Looked up from germline, CDR1 is LGHNA and CDR2 is YNFKEQ. V was cut by 0 bases and J by 7 bases, with 16 bases left in between. The CDR3 covers 17 residues.

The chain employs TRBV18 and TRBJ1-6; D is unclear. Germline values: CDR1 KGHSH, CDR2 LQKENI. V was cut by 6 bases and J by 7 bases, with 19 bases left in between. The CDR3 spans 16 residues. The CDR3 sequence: CASSLSVPPPNSPLHF. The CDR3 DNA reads TGTGCCAGCTCCCTGAGCGTCCCTCCTCCAAATTCACCCCTCCACTTT.

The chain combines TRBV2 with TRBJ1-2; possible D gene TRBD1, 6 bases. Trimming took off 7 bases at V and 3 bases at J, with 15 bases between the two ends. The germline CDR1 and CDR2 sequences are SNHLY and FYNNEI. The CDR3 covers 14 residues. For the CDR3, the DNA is TGTGCCAGCATGGGACAATTCACCGACTATGGCTACACCTTC. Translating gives CASMGQFTDYGYTF. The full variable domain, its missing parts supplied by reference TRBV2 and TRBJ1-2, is EPEVTQTPSHQVTQMGQEVILRCVPISNHLYFYWYRQILGQKVEFLVSFYNNEISEKSEIFDDQFSVERPDGSNFTLKIRSTKLEDSAMYFCASMGQFTDYGYTFGSGTRLTVV.

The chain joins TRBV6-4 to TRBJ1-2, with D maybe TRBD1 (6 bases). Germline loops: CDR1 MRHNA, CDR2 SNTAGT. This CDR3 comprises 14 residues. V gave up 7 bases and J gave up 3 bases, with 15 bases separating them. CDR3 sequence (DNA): TGTGCCAGCACTTTCCCGGGGACATACTATGGCTACACCTTC. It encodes CASTFPGTYYGYTF.

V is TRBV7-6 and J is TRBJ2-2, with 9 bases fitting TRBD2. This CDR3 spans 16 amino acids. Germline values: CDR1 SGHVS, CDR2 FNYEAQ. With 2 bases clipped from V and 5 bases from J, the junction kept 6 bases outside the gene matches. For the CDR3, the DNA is TGTGCCAGCAGCTTACTAGGACTAGCGAGTACCGGGGAGCTGTTTTTT. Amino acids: CASSLLGLASTGELFF. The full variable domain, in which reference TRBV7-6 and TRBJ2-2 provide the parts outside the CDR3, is GAGVSQSPRYKVTKRGQDVALRCDPISGHVSLYWYRQALGQGPEFLTYFNYEAQQDKSGLPNDRFSAERPEGSISTLTIQRTEQRDSAMYRCASSLLGLASTGELFFGEGSRLTVL.

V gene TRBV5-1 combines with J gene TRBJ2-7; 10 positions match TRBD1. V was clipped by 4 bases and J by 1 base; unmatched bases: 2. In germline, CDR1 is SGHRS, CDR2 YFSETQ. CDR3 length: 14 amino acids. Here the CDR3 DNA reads TGCGCCAGCAGCCGGACAGGGGGGTCCTACGAGCAGTACTTC. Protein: CASSRTGGSYEQYF.

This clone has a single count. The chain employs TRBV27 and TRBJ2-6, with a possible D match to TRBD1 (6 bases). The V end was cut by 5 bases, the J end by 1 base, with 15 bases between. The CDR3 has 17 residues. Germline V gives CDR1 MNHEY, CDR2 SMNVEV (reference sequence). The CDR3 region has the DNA TGTGCCAGCAGTGGGAGAGGGGGAAAATCTGGGGCCAACGTCCTGACTTTC. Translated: CASSGRGGKSGANVLTF.

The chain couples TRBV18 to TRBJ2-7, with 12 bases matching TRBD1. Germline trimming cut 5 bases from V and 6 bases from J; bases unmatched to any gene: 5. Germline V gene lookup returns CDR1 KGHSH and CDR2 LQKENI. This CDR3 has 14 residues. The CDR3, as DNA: TGTGCCAGCTCATCGGGACAGGGGGCTTTCGAGCAGTACTTC. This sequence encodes CASSSGQGAFEQYF.

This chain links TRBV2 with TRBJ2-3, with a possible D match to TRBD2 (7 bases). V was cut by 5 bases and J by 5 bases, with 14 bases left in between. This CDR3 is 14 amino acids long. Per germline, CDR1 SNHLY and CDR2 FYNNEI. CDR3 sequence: CASSFAGAGDTQYF. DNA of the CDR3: TGTGCCAGCAGTTTTGCGGGGGCGGGAGATACGCAGTATTTT. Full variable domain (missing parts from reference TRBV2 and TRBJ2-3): EPEVTQTPSHQVTQMGQEVILRCVPISNHLYFYWYRQILGQKVEFLVSFYNNEISEKSEIFDDQFSVERPDGSNFTLKIRSTKLEDSAMYFCASSFAGAGDTQYFGPGTRLTVL.

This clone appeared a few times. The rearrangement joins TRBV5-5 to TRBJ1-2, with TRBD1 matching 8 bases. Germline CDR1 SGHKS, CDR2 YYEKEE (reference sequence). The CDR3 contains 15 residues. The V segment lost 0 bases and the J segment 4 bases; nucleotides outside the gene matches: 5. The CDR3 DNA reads TGTGCCAGCAGCTTGGAGGGACAGGAAGCCTATGGCTACACCTTC. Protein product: CASSLEGQEAYGYTF.

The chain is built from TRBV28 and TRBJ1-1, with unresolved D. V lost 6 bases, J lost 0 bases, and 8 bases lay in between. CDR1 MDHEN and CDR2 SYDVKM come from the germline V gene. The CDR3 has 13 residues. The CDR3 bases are TGTGCCAGCAGCTCGGGAATGAACACTGAAGCTTTCTTT. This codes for CASSSGMNTEAFF.

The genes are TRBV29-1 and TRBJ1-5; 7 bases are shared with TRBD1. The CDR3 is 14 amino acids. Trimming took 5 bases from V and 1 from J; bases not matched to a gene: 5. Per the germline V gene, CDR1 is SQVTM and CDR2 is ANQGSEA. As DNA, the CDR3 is TGCAGCGTTCGAGGGGGCCCGAGCAATCAGCCCCAGCATTTT. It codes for CSVRGGPSNQPQHF.

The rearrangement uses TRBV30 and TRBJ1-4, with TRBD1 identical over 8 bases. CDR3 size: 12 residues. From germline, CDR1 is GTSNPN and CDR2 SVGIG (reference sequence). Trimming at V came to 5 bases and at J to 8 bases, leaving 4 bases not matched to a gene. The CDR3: CAWGQGYEKLFF. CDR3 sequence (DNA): TGTGCCTGGGGACAGGGATACGAAAAACTGTTTTTT.

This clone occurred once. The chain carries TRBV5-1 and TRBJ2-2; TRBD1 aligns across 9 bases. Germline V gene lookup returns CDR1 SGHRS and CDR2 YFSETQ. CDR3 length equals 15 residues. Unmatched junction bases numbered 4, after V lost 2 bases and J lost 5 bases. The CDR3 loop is CASSLIQGATGELFF. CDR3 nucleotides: TGCGCCAGCAGCTTAATACAGGGGGCTACCGGGGAGCTGTTTTTT.

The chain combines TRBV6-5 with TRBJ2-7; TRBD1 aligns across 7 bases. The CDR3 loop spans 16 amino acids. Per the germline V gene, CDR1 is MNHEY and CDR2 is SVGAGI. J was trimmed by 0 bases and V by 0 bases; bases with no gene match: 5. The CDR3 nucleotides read TGTGCCAGCAGTTACTCTACAGGGGTTCGCTCCTACGAGCAGTACTTC. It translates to CASSYSTGVRSYEQYF.

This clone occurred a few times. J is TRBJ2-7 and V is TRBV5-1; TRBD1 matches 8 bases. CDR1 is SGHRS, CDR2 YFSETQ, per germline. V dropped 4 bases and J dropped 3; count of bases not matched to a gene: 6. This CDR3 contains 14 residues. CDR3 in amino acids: CASSVTGGSYEQYF. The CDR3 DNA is TGCGCCAGCAGCGTCACAGGGGGTAGCTACGAGCAGTACTTC.

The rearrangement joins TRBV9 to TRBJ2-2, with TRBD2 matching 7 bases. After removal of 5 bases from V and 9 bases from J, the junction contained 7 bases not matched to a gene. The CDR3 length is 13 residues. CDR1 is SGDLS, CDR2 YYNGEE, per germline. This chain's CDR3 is CASSGGSYRELFF. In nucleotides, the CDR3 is TGTGCCAGCAGTGGCGGGAGTTACCGGGAGCTGTTTTTT.

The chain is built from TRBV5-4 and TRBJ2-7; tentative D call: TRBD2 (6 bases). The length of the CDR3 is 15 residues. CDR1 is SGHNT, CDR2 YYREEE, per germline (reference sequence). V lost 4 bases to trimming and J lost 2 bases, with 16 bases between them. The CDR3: CASSGGVGSPYEQYF. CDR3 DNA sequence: TGTGCCAGCAGCGGAGGGGTCGGAAGCCCCTACGAGCAGTACTTC.

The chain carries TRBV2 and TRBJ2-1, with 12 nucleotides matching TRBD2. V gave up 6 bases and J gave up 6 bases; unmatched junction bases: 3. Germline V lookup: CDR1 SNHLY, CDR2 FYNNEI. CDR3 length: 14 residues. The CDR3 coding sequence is TGTGCCAGCAGGCTAGCGGGAGGGGGCAATGAGCAGTTCTTC. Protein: CASRLAGGGNEQFF.

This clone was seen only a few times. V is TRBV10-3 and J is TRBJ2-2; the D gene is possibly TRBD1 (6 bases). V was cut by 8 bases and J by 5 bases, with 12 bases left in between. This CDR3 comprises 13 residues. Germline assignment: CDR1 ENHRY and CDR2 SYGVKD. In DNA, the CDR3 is TGTGCCATCCGGGACAACCCTACCGGGGAGCTGTTTTTT. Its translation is CAIRDNPTGELFF.

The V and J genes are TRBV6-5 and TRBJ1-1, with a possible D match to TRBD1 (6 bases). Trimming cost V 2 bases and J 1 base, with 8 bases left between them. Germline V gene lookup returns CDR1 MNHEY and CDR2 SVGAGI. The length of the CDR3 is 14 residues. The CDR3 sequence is CASSYDRSNTEAFF. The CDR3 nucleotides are TGTGCCAGCAGTTACGACAGGTCGAACACTGAAGCTTTCTTT.

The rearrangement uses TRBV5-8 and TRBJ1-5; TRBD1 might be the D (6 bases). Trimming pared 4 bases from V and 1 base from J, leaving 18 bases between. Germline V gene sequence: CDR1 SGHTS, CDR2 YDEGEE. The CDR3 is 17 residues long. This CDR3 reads CASSITQGALSNQPQHF. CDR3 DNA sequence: TGTGCCAGCAGCATAACACAGGGCGCCCTAAGCAATCAGCCCCAGCATTTT. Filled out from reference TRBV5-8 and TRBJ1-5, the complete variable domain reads EAGVTQSPTHLIKTRGQQATLRCSPISGHTSVYWYQQALGLGLQFLLWYDEGEERNRGNFPPRFSGRQFPNYSSELNVNALELEDSALYLCASSITQGALSNQPQHFGDGTRLSIL.